The rows below give T cell receptor beta chains drawn from one sample of a study of shared clonotypes between healthy human individuals. This table comes from immunoSEQ multiplex PCR, and its TCRdb copy is limited to in-frame clones, with some not included. The data show hundreds of thousands of clones, just over 90% seen once. The sample consisted of naive CD8+ T cells sorted from blood. These receptors came from a man aged 25-45 years in good health. CDR3s include the opening cysteine and the closing phenylalanine or tryptophan. A D gene is named only where the DNA matches it firmly. A clone size is listed for some rows: how often the clone was seen (once, few, many), or a class if it is expanded.

d_gene	v_gene	j_gene	abundance	CDR3aa	CDR3nt
NA	TRBV4-1	TRBJ1-5	NA	CASSQESGLNQPQHF	TGCGCCAGCAGCCAAGAATCGGGTCTCAATCAGCCCCAGCATTTT
TRBD1	TRBV27	TRBJ2-1	NA	CASSSGQASYNEQFF	TGTGCCAGCAGTTCAGGACAGGCCTCCTACAATGAGCAGTTCTTC
NA	TRBV27	TRBJ2-7	NA	CASSWGQPYEQYF	TGTGCCAGCAGTTGGGGACAACCCTACGAGCAGTACTTC
TRBD2	TRBV11-2	TRBJ2-7	NA	CASSLRTSVSYEQYF	TGTGCCAGCAGCTTAAGGACTAGCGTATCCTACGAGCAGTACTTC
TRBD1	TRBV6-6	TRBJ2-7	NA	CATSGTGISSYEQYF	TGTGCCACGTCCGGGACAGGCATTAGCTCCTACGAGCAGTACTTC
TRBD2	TRBV4-1	TRBJ2-7	NA	CASSQGREARAEQYF	TGCGCCAGCAGCCAAGGCCGGGAGGCCAGGGCCGAGCAGTACTTC
NA	TRBV6-5	TRBJ2-7	NA	CASSPEGLQSYEQYF	TGTGCCAGCAGCCCGGAGGGACTTCAATCCTACGAGCAGTACTTC
NA	TRBV27	TRBJ2-5	NA	CASSLWEQETQYF	TGTGCCAGCAGTTTATGGGAGCAAGAGACCCAGTACTTC
NA	TRBV14	TRBJ1-1	NA	CASRGSGTEAFF	TGTGCCAGCAGGGGATCGGGCACTGAAGCTTTCTTT
NA	TRBV6-1	TRBJ2-1	NA	CASTRLPTGRNEQFF	TGTGCCAGCACCCGCCTTCCTACAGGGCGCAATGAGCAGTTCTTC
NA	TRBV5-1	TRBJ1-1	few	CASSYLDSLNTEAFF	TGCGCCAGCAGCTACCTGGACAGCCTGAACACTGAAGCTTTCTTT
NA	TRBV5-4	TRBJ2-2	NA	CASSRGNTGELFF	TGTGCCAGCAGCCGGGGGAATACCGGGGAGCTGTTTTTT
TRBD1	TRBV11-2	TRBJ1-1	NA	CASSPRGRDTEAFF	TGTGCCAGCAGCCCCAGGGGGAGGGACACTGAAGCTTTCTTT
NA	TRBV10-2	TRBJ2-7	NA	CASSESGSSYEQYF	TGCGCCAGCAGTGAGTCTGGCAGCTCCTACGAGCAGTACTTC
TRBD2	TRBV27	TRBJ2-1	NA	CASRPSGREDNEQFF	TGTGCCAGCAGACCTAGCGGGAGGGAGGACAATGAGCAGTTCTTC
NA	TRBV7-2	TRBJ1-2	few	CASSLEGAAYGYTF	TGTGCCAGCAGCTTAGAAGGGGCAGCCTATGGCTACACCTTC
NA	TRBV10-3	TRBJ2-7	NA	CAISSVTYEQYF	TGTGCCATCAGCTCCGTAACATACGAGCAGTACTTC
TRBD1	TRBV30	TRBJ1-5	once	CAWSATGVEQPQHF	TGTGCCTGGAGTGCCACAGGGGTAGAACAGCCCCAGCATTTT
NA	TRBV11-3	TRBJ2-3	NA	CASSLFGGGPKETTQYF	TGTGCCAGCAGCTTATTCGGCGGGGGCCCTAAGGAGACTACGCAGTATTTT
NA	TRBV2	TRBJ1-3	NA	CASSSYSGATIYF	TGTGCCAGCAGTTCCTACAGTGGGGCCACCATATATTTT
NA	TRBV29-1	TRBJ2-3	NA	CSVPPKEGSTDTQYF	TGCAGCGTTCCACCTAAGGAGGGAAGCACAGATACGCAGTATTTT
NA	TRBV15	TRBJ1-3	NA	CATSRDRVFSGNTIYF	TGTGCCACCAGCAGAGACAGGGTATTCTCTGGAAACACCATATATTTT
TRBD2	TRBV5-4	TRBJ2-3	NA	CASSGTSGSKDTQYF	TGTGCCAGCAGCGGGACTAGCGGGAGCAAAGATACGCAGTATTTT
TRBD2	TRBV5-4	TRBJ2-1	NA	CASSLGGLAGEESYNEQFF	TGTGCCAGCAGCTTGGGGGGGCTAGCGGGAGAGGAATCCTACAATGAGCAGTTCTTC
TRBD2	TRBV7-6	TRBJ2-1	NA	CASSLGLASYNEQFF	TGTGCCAGCAGCTTAGGACTAGCTTCCTACAATGAGCAGTTCTTC
NA	TRBV7-9	TRBJ2-5	NA	CASSSSLGRETQYF	TGTGCCAGCAGTAGCTCCTTGGGGCGAGAGACCCAGTACTTC
TRBD2	TRBV7-2	TRBJ2-3	NA	CASRQTSANTDTQYF	TGTGCCAGCAGGCAGACTAGCGCGAACACAGATACGCAGTATTTT
NA	TRBV4-1	TRBJ2-7	once	CASSPPRVTTDSSTYEQYF	TGCGCCAGCAGCCCACCAAGAGTCACGACAGATTCATCCACCTACGAGCAGTACTTC
TRBD1	TRBV27	TRBJ1-2	NA	CASSSPPGQGIHGYTF	TGTGCCAGCAGTTCTCCCCCGGGACAGGGAATACATGGCTACACCTTC
NA	TRBV5-4	TRBJ2-7	NA	CASTVISKGQDEQYF	TGTGCCAGCACCGTCATTTCTAAGGGGCAGGACGAGCAGTACTTC
NA	TRBV6-1	TRBJ1-2	once	CASSDTPVGYGYTF	TGTGCCAGCAGTGATACCCCGGTTGGCTATGGCTACACCTTC
NA	TRBV28	TRBJ2-7	NA	CASSPRTATYEQYF	TGTGCCAGCAGTCCCCGGACAGCGACCTACGAGCAGTACTTC
NA	TRBV7-9	TRBJ2-1	NA	CASSLGLDNEQFF	TGTGCCAGCAGCTTAGGGCTTGACAATGAGCAGTTCTTC
TRBD2	TRBV7-9	TRBJ2-5	NA	CASSFFSGSEGVETQYF	TGTGCCAGCAGCTTTTTTAGCGGGAGTGAGGGGGTTGAGACCCAGTACTTC
TRBD1	TRBV5-1	TRBJ1-2	NA	CASSLPRDRGSPMLGYTF	TGCGCCAGCAGCTTGCCACGGGACAGGGGCTCCCCTATGTTAGGCTACACCTTC
NA	TRBV4-1	TRBJ2-1	NA	CASSQERQRSSYNEQFF	TGCGCCAGCAGCCAAGAAAGACAGAGAAGCTCCTACAATGAGCAGTTCTTC
NA	TRBV6-5	TRBJ1-5	NA	CATGAGGRSNQPQHF	TGTGCCACCGGGGCGGGGGGCAGGAGCAATCAGCCCCAGCATTTT
NA	TRBV7-6	TRBJ2-3	NA	CASSLRGRTSDTQYF	TGTGCCAGCAGCTTACGAGGGAGAACGTCGGATACGCAGTATTTT
TRBD2	TRBV7-9	TRBJ2-1	NA	CASQVTSALNEQFF	TGTGCCAGTCAAGTGACTAGCGCTCTCAATGAGCAGTTCTTC
NA	TRBV5-4	TRBJ2-3	NA	CASSLGYSTDTQYF	TGTGCCAGCAGCTTGGGGTACAGCACAGATACGCAGTATTTT
NA	TRBV28	TRBJ1-1	NA	CASSSHTKTAVFEAFF	TGTGCCAGCAGTTCCCACACAAAGACAGCAGTTTTTGAAGCTTTCTTT
NA	TRBV4-2	TRBJ1-1	NA	CASSQDKTRENTEAFF	TGTGCCAGCAGCCAAGATAAGACACGGGAGAACACTGAAGCTTTCTTT
NA	TRBV5-6	TRBJ1-5	NA	CASSFAGQAYNQPQHF	TGTGCCAGCAGCTTTGCAGGGCAGGCCTACAATCAGCCCCAGCATTTT
NA	TRBV15	TRBJ1-1	few	CATSRDPAFF	TGTGCCACCAGCAGAGATCCCGCTTTCTTT
NA	TRBV7-3	TRBJ2-3	NA	CASSLNGIDTQYF	TGTGCCAGCAGCTTAAATGGGATAGATACGCAGTATTTT
TRBD1	TRBV2	TRBJ2-1	NA	CASRPPGTVFYNEQFF	TGTGCCAGCAGACCCCCCGGGACAGTGTTCTACAATGAGCAGTTCTTC
NA	TRBV18	TRBJ2-3	NA	CASSPKGLMGADTQYF	TGTGCCAGCTCACCAAAAGGACTCATGGGTGCAGATACGCAGTATTTT
TRBD2	TRBV7-9	TRBJ2-7	NA	CASSPGTSGSGPSYEQYF	TGTGCCAGCAGCCCGGGGACTAGCGGGAGTGGTCCCTCCTACGAGCAGTACTTC
NA	TRBV27	TRBJ2-7	NA	CASTPSGLNYEQYF	TGTGCCAGCACCCCCTCGGGACTCAACTACGAGCAGTACTTC
NA	TRBV16	TRBJ2-7	few	CASSPRLGTGSSYEQYF	TGTGCCAGCAGCCCCCGACTAGGTACGGGTAGCTCCTACGAGCAGTACTTC
NA	TRBV28	TRBJ1-5	NA	CASSLFGQGSQPQHF	TGTGCCAGCAGTTTATTTGGGCAGGGGTCTCAGCCCCAGCATTTT
NA	TRBV15	TRBJ2-7	NA	CATSRDWGDYEQYF	TGTGCCACCAGCAGAGATTGGGGGGACTACGAGCAGTACTTC